The 9 T cell receptor beta chains below were found in one sample sequenced in a study of blood T cell repertoires in COVID-19. Libraries were prepared by immunoSEQ multiplex PCR; TCRdb keeps only in-frame clonotypes and omits some of them. Of about 200,000 clones listed, approximately 86% are singletons. Material: peripheral blood. These receptors were obtained from a middle-aged man with acute or convalescent COVID-19.

The chain has TRBV19 and TRBJ1-5; TRBD1 might be the D (5 bases). CDR1 and CDR2 from the germline V gene are LNHDA and SQIVND (reference sequence). The CDR3 spans 12 residues. V gave up 9 bases and J gave up 4 bases, with 10 bases separating them. CDR3 loop: CASRVANQPQHF. The CDR3 nucleotides read TGTGCCAGCAGGGTTGCAAATCAGCCCCAGCATTTT.

The V and J genes are TRBV6-5 and TRBJ1-4; weak D call: TRBD1 (6 bases). The length of the CDR3 is 15 residues. Germline V lookup: CDR1 MNHEY, CDR2 SVGAGI. V lost 2 bases, J lost 8 bases, and 15 bases lay in between. Here the CDR3 reads CASSYGGGRAEKLFF. DNA for the CDR3: TGTGCCAGCAGTTACGGGGGGGGCCGTGCAGAAAAACTGTTTTTT.

The V and J genes are TRBV6-2 or TRBV6-3 and TRBJ1-5; D is perhaps TRBD1 (5 bases). Trimming shortened V by 4 bases and J by 1 base, and 14 bases separated the two germline ends. The CDR3 consists of 16 residues. Germline CDR1 reads MNHEY; CDR2 reads SVGEGT. CDR3 in DNA: TGTGCCAGCAGTTGGCGGGGGTACGGAAGCAATCAGCCCCAGCATTTT. It specifies CASSWRGYGSNQPQHF.

This chain connects TRBV20-1 to TRBJ1-6; 10 nucleotides align to TRBD1. V was clipped by 3 bases and J by 7 bases; unmatched bases: 9. From germline, CDR1 is DFQATT and CDR2 SNEGSKA (reference sequence). The CDR3 consists of 16 residues. The CDR3 nucleotides are TGCAGTGCTAGTTCCTTGAGACAGGGGGCAAATTCACCCCTCCACTTT. Translated, it gives CSASSLRQGANSPLHF.

This chain uses TRBV5-1 with TRBJ1-2; D is uncertain. CDR3 size: 13 residues. Trimming removed 0 bases from V and 8 bases from J, with 11 bases in between. The germline V gene encodes CDR1 SGHRS and CDR2 YFSETQ. The CDR3 DNA sequence: TGCGCCAGCAGCTTGGAGGGAGCCGGGGGCTACACCTTC. It translates to CASSLEGAGGYTF. Complete variable domain (other parts from reference TRBV5-1 and TRBJ1-2): KAGVTQTPRYLIKTRGQQVTLSCSPISGHRSVSWYQQTPGQGLQFLFEYFSETQRNKGNFPGRFSGRQFSNSRSEMNVSTLELGDSALYLCASSLEGAGGYTFGSGTRLTVV.

The chain is built from TRBV5-1 and TRBJ2-7; 11 positions match TRBD1. V lost 0 bases to trimming and J lost 0 bases; unmatched junction nucleotides: 5. Germline loops: CDR1 SGHRS, CDR2 YFSETQ. The CDR3 spans 17 residues. The CDR3 nucleotides are TGCGCCAGCAGCTTGGCCGGGACAGGGGGACTCTCCTACGAGCAGTACTTC. Amino acid sequence: CASSLAGTGGLSYEQYF.

This chain links TRBV4-1 with TRBJ1-4; 9 nucleotides align to TRBD1. J lost 2 bases, V lost 3 bases, and 4 bases had no gene match. The CDR3 is 16 residues long. Looked up from germline, CDR1 is MGHRA and CDR2 is YSYEKL. The CDR3 DNA follows: TGCGCCAGCAGCCAGGGACAGGGATCCACTAATGAAAAACTGTTTTTT. It codes for CASSQGQGSTNEKLFF.

The chain links TRBV7-9 to TRBJ2-6; 9 nucleotides align to TRBD2. The CDR3 contains 18 residues. Unmatched junction bases numbered 10, after V lost 5 bases and J lost 2 bases. CDR1 and CDR2 (germline): SEHNR, FQNEAQ (reference sequence). The CDR3 sequence is CASSQIAGASTGANVLTF. For the CDR3, the DNA is TGTGCCAGCAGCCAGATAGCGGGGGCCTCCACTGGGGCCAACGTCCTGACTTTC.

The CDR3 sequence: CASGKGLAPYEQYF. CDR3 sequence (DNA): TGTGCCAGCGGAAAGGGACTAGCCCCTTACGAGCAGTACTTC. The V and J genes are TRBV2 and TRBJ2-7; the match to TRBD2 covers 9 bases. V lost 8 bases to trimming and J lost 4 bases; unmatched junction nucleotides: 9. The CDR3 covers 14 residues. CDR1 and CDR2 (germline): SNHLY, FYNNEI.